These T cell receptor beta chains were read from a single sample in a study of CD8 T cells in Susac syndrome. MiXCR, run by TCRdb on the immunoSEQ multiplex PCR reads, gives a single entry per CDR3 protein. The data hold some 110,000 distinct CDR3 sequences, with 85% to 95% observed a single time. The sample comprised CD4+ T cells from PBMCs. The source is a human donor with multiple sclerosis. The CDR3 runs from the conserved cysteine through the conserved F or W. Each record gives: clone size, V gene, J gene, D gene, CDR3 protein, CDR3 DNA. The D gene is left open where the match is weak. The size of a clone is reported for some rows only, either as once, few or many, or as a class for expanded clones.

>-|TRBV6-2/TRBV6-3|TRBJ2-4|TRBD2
CASSPRGSGGANIQYF
TGTGCCAGCAGTCCTCGCGGTAGCGGGGGGGCAAACATTCAGTACTTC
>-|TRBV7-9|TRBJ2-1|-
CASSLDSYEQFF
TGTGCCAGCAGCCTAGACAGTTATGAGCAGTTCTTC
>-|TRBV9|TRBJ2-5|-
CASSGVIQETQYF
TGTGCCAGCAGCGGGGTGATTCAAGAGACCCAGTACTTC
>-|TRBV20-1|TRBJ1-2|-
CSAKRGDYGYTF
TGCAGTGCTAAGAGGGGGGACTATGGCTACACCTTC
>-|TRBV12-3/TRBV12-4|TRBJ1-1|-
CASSFLVLNTEAFF
TGTGCCAGCAGTTTTTTGGTCCTCAACACTGAAGCTTTCTTT
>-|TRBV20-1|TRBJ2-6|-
CSATSSGANVLTF
TGCAGTGCTACAAGTTCTGGGGCCAACGTCCTGACTTTC
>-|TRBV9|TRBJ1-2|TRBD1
CASGRSGQGQTHTF
TGTGCCAGCGGGCGTTCGGGACAGGGCCAAACCCACACCTTC
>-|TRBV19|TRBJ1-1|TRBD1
CASSIRGDRLNTEAFF
TGTGCCAGTAGTATAAGGGGGGACAGATTGAACACTGAAGCTTTCTTT
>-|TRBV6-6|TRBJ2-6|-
CASSSGGSGANVLTF
TGTGCCAGCAGTAGCGGCGGCTCTGGGGCCAACGTCCTGACTTTC
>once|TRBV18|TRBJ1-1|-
CASSFTEGEAFF
TGTGCCAGCTCCTTTACAGAGGGTGAAGCTTTCTTT
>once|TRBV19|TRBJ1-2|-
CASSPRASGASYTF
TGTGCCAGTAGTCCCCGGGCCTCAGGGGCAAGCTACACCTTC
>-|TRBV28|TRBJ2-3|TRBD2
CACRLAGGSDTQYF
TGTGCCTGTAGACTAGCGGGGGGGTCAGATACGCAGTATTTT
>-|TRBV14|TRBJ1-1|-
CASSQDVNTEAFF
TGTGCCAGCAGCCAAGACGTGAACACTGAAGCTTTCTTT
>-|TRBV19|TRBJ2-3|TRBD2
CASSMVAGVGVDTQYF
TGTGCCAGTAGTATGGTAGCGGGAGTGGGGGTGGATACGCAGTATTTT
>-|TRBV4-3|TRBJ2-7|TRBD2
CASSQDHRRDYSYEQYF
TGCGCCAGCAGCCAAGATCACCGCAGGGACTACTCCTACGAGCAGTACTTC
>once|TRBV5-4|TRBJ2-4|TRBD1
CASSSSDRARNIQYF
TGTGCCAGCAGCTCATCGGACAGGGCGCGGAACATTCAGTACTTC
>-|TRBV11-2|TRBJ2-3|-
CASSLGHNTDTQYF
TGTGCCAGCAGCTTAGGTCATAACACAGATACGCAGTATTTT
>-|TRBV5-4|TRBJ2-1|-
CASSTFWNNEQFF
TGTGCCAGCAGCACATTCTGGAACAATGAGCAGTTCTTC
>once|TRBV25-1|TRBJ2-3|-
CASRGTGTDTQYF
TGTGCCAGCAGGGGAACAGGGACAGATACGCAGTATTTT
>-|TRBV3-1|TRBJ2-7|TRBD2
CASSRADLEGGPSYEQYF
TGTGCCAGCAGCCGAGCAGATCTGGAGGGAGGGCCCTCCTACGAGCAGTACTTC